Included here is one T cell receptor beta chain sequence, with context. The antigen it recognizes is unknown. No base quality information exists; no much larger clone differs at one position. For CDR1 and CDR2, the germline V gene lists ENHRY and SYGVKD. From its cysteine to its phenylalanine, the CDR3 spans 15 amino acids. Kept here is only the CDR3 DNA, which spans 45 bases and is read in frame from base 1. Trimming takes 0 bases from V and 3 bases from J, and the germline ends sit 11 bases apart. The CDR3 regions of human TCRbeta chains were analyzed by immunosequencing. Per the authors' processing: TCRs in the repertoires were matched against a reference library of SARS-CoV-2-specific TCRs that had been generated with the MIRA antigen-specificity platform. Breadth meant the fraction of unique TCRs that were SARS-CoV-2-associated, whereas depth meant the fraction of total T cells that were SARS-CoV-2-associated. Using the MIRA data, each spike-specific TCR was assigned both to the spike region to which the TCR was reactive and to a CD4 or CD8 class. Log10-transformed breadth and depth values were compared by one-way ANOVA with Sidak's multiple comparisons tests. In TCRdb, the immuneACCESS table is reduced to in-frame sequences with V and J assigned. These tables do not hold every clone; where another copy was compared, an unresolved V gene accounts for under half, and the others remain unexplained. From that table come the V and J calls and clone size; the DNA was used to work out D and trimming. This sample is represented by around 100,000 clones; approximately 88% of them were singletons. The top ten clones comprise approximately 20% of the sample.

The sample originates from a study of T cell responses to AZD1222 COVID-19 vaccine (dated by TCRdb to the early 2020s). Background on the whole study: AZD1222 recipients with second doses at about 4 weeks or about 12 weeks were pooled, because spike-specific TCR depth and breadth did not differ between schedules. TCR sequencing was performed for approximately 240 trial participants, of whom some 200 were given two doses of AZD1222 and about 25 were given two doses of MenACWY control vaccine. Trial participants were enrolled by age into subgroups of 18-55, 56-69 and 70-plus years, and roughly 150, 30 and 60 TCR-sequenced participants, respectively, were included in these subgroups. The study at large found these results: Vaccine-associated CD4 TCRs spanned the whole spike protein, with dominant responses in regions 160-218 and 743-854. Spike-specific TCR breadth and depth rose significantly after two AZD1222 doses compared with day 0 and with MenACWY recipients. Because no samples from the day 14 peak response were available, repertoires could be characterized only after the peak T cell response. Participants were mostly white British, with more females than males. The authors suggested clonal diversity may have been underestimated. Reportedly, almost half of the unique spike-specific TCRs recognized epitopes lying outside the regions that are mutated in the B.1.351 and B.1.1.7 variants. Only five or six AZD1222 recipients were SARS-CoV-2 seropositive at baseline, limiting conclusions about previously exposed vaccinees. In the small 56-69-year group, the increase in depth fell short of significance, most likely because of low power.

This specimen's time point label, per the study, means: baseline before first vaccination. The vaccinee samples were drawn from two UK trials, COV001 and COV002, one of which was a single-blind randomized controlled phase 2/3 trial testing AZD1222 (ChAdOx1 nCoV-19) in healthy adults. For TCRbeta chain sequencing, PBMC samples from trial participants were taken at day 0 and at day 28 after the second dose. Sequencing used peripheral blood, obtained on day 0 of AZD1222 vaccination. Rearrangement joined TRBV10-3 to TRBJ1-2, and TRBD1 may be the D gene, going by 5 matching bases. This clonotype was obtained from an adult in good health. The CDR3 has the sequence CAISESGIGDYGYTF. The bases read TGTGCCATCAGTGAGTCGGGCATAGGGGACTATGGCTACACCTTC.